The clone carrying this T cell receptor (beta chain) was counted a few times. Antigen: not known. Each CDR3 protein is one row after TCRdb ran MiXCR on the reads. The sample contains about 46,000 distinct CDR3 sequences, nearly 20% of which appear only once. J lost 0 bases, V lost 0 bases, and 12 bases had no gene match. The germline V gene has CDR1 MGHRA and CDR2 YSYEKL. The CDR3 spans 19 residues. This sample stems from a study of T cell repertoires in cytomegalovirus infection. This sequence originates from a human donor in good health (CMV status not recorded). Some clones in this sample may be carry-over from other donors' samples. The sequenced sample was CD8+ T cells from cultured PBMCs, obtained from culture after CMV antigen stimulation. The gene calls are TRBV4-1 and TRBJ2-7, with 9 bases that match TRBD1. The CDR3 nucleotides are TGCGCCAGCAGCCAAGATCAACGACAGGGGGTAGGAAGCTCCTACGAGCAGTACTTC. Protein sequence: CASSQDQRQGVGSSYEQYF.